This T cell receptor (beta chain) was sequenced during a study of blood T cell repertoires in COVID-19. Profiled with immunoSEQ multiplex PCR; TCRdb holds only in-frame clones, not every one. The data contain some 310,000 clones, roughly 88% of them seen just once; the ten biggest clones take up 2.5% to 3.5%. The germline CDR1 and CDR2 sequences are LGHDT and YNNKEL (reference sequence). Trimming shortened V by 6 bases and J by 5 bases, and 7 bases separated the two germline ends. The CDR3 has 12 residues. V gene TRBV3-1 (or the pseudogene TRBV3-2) combines with J gene TRBJ1-4; D is ambiguous. The sample consisted of peripheral blood. The clonotype was recovered from a woman in her 30s with COVID-19, enrolled during active disease. In nucleotides, the CDR3 is TGTGCCAGCAGGTCCTTAAATGAAAAACTGTTTTTT. As protein: CASRSLNEKLFF.